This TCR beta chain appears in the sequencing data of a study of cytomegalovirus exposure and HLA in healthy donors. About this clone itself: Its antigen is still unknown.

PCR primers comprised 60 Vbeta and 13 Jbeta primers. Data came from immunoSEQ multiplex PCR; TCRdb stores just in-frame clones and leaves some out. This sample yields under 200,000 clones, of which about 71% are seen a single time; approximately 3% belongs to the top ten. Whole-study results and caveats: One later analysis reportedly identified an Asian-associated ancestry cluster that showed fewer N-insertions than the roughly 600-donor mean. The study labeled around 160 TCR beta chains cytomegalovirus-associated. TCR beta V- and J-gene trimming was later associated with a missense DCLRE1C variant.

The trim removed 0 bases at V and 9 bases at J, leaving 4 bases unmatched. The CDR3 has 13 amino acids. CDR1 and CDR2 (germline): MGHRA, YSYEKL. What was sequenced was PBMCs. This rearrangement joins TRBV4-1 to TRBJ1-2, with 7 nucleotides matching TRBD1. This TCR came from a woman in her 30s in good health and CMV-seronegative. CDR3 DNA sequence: TGCGCCAGCAGCCAAGATGGCAGGGGGAGCTACACCTTC. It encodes CASSQDGRGSYTF.